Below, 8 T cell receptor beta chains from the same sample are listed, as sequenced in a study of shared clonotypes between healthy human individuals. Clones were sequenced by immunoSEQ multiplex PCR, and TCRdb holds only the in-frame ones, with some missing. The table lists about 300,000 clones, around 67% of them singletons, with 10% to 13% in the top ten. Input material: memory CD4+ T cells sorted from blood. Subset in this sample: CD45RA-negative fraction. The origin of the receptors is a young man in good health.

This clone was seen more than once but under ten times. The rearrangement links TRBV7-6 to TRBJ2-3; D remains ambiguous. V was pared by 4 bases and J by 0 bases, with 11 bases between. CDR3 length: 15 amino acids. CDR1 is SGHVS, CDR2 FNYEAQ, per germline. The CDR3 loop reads CASSSRPDSTDTQYF. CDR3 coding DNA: TGTGCCAGCAGCTCTCGACCCGACAGCACAGATACGCAGTATTTT.

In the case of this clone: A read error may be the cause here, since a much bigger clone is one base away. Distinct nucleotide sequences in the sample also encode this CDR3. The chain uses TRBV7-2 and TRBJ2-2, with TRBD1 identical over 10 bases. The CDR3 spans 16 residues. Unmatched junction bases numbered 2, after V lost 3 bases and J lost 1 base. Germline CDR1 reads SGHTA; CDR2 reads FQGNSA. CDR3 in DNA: TGTGCCAGCAGCTTGGGGACAGGGGTGAACACCGGGGAGCTGTTTTTT. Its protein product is CASSLGTGVNTGELFF.

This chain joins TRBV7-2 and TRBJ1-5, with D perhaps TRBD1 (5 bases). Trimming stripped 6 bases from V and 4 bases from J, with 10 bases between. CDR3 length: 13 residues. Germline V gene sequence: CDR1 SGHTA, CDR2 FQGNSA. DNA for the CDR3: TGTGCCAGCAGTCTCAGGGATAATCAGCCCCAGCATTTT. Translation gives CASSLRDNQPQHF.

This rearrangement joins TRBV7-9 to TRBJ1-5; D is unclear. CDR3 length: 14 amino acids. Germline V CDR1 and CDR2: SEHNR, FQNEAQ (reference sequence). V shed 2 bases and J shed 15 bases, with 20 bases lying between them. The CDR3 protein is CASSLPRMGSHLHF. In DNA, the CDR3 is TGTGCCAGCAGCTTACCTCGGATGGGCAGTCACCTGCATTTT.

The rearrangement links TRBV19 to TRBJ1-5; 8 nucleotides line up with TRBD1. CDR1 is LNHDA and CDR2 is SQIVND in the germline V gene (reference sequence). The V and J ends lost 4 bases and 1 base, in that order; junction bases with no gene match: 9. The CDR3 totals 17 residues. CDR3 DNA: TGTGCCAGTAGTAAAAACTCAGGGGGCGTCAGCAATCAGCCCCAGCATTTT. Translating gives CASSKNSGGVSNQPQHF.

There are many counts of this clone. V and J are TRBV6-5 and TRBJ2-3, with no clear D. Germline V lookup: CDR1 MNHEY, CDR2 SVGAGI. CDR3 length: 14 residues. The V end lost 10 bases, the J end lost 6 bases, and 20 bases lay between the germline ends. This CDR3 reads CATSGSRFGDTQYF. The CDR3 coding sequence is TGTGCCACCTCCGGCTCGCGGTTCGGGGATACGCAGTATTTT.

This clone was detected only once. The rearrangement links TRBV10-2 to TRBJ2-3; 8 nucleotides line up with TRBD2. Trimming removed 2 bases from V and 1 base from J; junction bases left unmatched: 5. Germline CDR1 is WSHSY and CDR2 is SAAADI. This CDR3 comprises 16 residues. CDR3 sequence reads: CASSEGRAGGTDTQYF. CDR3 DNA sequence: TGCGCCAGCAGTGAGGGTCGAGCGGGAGGCACAGATACGCAGTATTTT.

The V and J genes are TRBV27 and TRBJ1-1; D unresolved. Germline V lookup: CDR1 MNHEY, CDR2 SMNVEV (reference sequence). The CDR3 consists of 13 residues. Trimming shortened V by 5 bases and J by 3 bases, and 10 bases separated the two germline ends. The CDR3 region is CASSSTSYTEAFF. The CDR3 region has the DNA TGTGCCAGCAGTAGCACAAGTTACACTGAAGCTTTCTTT.